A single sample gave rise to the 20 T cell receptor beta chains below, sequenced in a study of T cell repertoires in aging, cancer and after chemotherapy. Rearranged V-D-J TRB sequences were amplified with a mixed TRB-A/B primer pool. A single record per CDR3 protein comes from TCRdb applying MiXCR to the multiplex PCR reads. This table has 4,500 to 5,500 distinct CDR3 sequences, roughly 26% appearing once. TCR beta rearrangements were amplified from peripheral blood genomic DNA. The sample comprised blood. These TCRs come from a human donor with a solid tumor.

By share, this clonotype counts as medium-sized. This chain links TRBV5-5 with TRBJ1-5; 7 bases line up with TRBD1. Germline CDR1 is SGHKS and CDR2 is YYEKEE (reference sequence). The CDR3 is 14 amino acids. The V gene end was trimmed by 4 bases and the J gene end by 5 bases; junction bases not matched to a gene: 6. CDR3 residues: CASSLTGFHQPQHF. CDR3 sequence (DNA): TGTGCCAGCAGCCTGACAGGGTTCCATCAGCCCCAGCATTTT.

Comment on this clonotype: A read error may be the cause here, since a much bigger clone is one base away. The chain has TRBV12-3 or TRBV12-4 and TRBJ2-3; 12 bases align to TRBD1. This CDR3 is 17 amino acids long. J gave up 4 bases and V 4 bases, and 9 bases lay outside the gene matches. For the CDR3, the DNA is TGTGCCAGCAGTTCAGCGCTGGGGGACAGGGGGCCAGATACGCAGTATTTT. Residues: CASSSALGDRGPDTQYF.

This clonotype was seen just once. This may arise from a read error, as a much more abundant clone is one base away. CDR3 protein: CASSPRTGLNNQPQHF. The CDR3 bases are TGTGCCAGCAGTCCTCGGACAGGGTTAAACAATCAGCCCCAGCATTTT. The chain employs TRBV6-5 and TRBJ1-5; 8 bases are shared with TRBD1. Germline V gene data show CDR1 as MNHEY and CDR2 as SVGAGI. The V gene end was trimmed by 5 bases and the J gene end by 3 bases; junction bases not matched to a gene: 9. This CDR3 is 16 amino acids long.

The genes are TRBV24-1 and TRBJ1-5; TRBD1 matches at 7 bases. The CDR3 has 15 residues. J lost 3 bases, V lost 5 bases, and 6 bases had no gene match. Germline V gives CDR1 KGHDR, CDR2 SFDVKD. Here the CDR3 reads CATSGWGQPNQPQHF. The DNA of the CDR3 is TGTGCCACCAGTGGATGGGGACAGCCCAATCAGCCCCAGCATTTT.

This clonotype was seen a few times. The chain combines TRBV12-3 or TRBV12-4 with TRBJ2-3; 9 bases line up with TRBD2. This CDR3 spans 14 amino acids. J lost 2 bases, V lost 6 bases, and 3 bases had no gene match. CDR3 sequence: CASRLAGPTDTQYF. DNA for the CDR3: TGTGCCAGCAGGCTAGCGGGACCCACAGATACGCAGTATTTT.

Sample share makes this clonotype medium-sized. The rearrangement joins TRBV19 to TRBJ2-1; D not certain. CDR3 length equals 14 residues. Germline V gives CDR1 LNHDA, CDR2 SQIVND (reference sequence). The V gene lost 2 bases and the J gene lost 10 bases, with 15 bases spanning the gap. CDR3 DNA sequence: TGTGCCAGTAGTATATGGTTGACTCAAGGGGAGCAGTTCTTC. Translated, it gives CASSIWLTQGEQFF.

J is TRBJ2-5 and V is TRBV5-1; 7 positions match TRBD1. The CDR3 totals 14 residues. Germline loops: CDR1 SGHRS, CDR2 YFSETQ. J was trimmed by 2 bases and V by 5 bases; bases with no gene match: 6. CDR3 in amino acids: CASRPGGLQETQYF. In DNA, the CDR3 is TGCGCCAGCAGGCCAGGGGGTCTACAAGAGACCCAGTACTTC.

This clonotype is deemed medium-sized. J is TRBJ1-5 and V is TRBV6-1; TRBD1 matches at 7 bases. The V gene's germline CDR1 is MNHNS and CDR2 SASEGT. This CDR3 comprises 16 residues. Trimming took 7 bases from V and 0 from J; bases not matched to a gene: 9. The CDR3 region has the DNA TGTGCCAGCACCGCAGACAGGGTTAATAGCAATCAGCCCCAGCATTTT. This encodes CASTADRVNSNQPQHF.

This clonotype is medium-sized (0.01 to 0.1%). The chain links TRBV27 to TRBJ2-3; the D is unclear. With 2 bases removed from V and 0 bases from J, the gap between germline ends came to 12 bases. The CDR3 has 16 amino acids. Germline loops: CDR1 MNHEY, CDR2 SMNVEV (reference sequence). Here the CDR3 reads CASSLPDPTSTDTQYF. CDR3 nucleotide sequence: TGTGCCAGCAGTTTACCTGACCCCACTAGCACAGATACGCAGTATTTT.

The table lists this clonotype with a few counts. CDR3: CASSLGQGAATQYF. The CDR3 DNA is TGTGCCAGCAGCTTAGGACAGGGGGCAGCGACCCAGTACTTC. J is TRBJ2-5 and V is TRBV7-9; 10 bases match TRBD1. J was trimmed by 7 bases and V by 1 base; bases with no gene match: 3. The germline gives CDR1 SEHNR, CDR2 FQNEAQ (reference sequence). The CDR3 length is 14 residues.

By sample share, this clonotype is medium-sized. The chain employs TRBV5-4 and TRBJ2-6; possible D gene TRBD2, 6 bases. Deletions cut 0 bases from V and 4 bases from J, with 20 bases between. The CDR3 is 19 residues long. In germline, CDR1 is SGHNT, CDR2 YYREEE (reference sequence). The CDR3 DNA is TGTGCCAGCAGCTTGGGTAGCGGTAATAGAATGTTAGGGGCCAACGTCCTGACTTTC. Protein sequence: CASSLGSGNRMLGANVLTF.

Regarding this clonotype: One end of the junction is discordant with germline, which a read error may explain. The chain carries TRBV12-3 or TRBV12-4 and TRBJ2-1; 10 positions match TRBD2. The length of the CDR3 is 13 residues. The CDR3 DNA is TGTGCCAGCAGTGGACTAGCGGCCGGTGCGGGAGTCTTC. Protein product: CASSGLAAGAGVF.

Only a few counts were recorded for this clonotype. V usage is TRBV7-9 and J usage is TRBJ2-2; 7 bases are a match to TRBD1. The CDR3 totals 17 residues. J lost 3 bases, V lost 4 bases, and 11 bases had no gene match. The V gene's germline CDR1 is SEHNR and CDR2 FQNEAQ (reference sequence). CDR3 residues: CASSSTGVGVDTGELFF. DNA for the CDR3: TGTGCCAGCAGCTCTACAGGGGTTGGGGTAGACACCGGGGAGCTGTTTTTT.

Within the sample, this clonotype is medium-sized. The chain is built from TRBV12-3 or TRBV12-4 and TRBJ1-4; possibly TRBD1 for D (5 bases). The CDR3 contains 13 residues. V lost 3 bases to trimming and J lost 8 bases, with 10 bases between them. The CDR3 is CASSFRHREKLFF. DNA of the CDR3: TGTGCCAGCAGTTTTAGGCACAGGGAAAAACTGTTTTTT.

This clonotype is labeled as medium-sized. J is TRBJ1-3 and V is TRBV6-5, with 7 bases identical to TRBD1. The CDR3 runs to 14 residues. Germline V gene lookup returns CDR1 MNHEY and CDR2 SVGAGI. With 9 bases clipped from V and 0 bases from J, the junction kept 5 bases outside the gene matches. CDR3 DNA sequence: TGTGCCAGTAGGACAGGCCTCTCTGGAAACACCATATATTTT. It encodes CASRTGLSGNTIYF.

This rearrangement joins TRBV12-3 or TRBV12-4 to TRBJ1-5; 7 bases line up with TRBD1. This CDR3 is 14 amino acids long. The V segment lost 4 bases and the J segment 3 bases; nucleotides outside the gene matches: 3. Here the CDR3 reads CASSWDRDNQPQHF. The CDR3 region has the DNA TGTGCCAGCAGTTGGGACAGAGACAATCAGCCCCAGCATTTT.

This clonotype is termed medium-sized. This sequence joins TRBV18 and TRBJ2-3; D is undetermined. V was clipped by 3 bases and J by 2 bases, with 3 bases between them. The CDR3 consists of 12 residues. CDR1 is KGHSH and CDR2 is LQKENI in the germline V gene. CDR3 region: CASSPPTDTQYF. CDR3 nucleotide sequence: TGTGCCAGCTCACCCCCCACAGATACGCAGTATTTT. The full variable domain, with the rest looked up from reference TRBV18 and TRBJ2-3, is NAGVMQNPRHLVRRRGQEARLRCSPMKGHSHVYWYRQLPEEGLKFMVYLQKENIIDESGMPKERFSAEFPKEGPSILRIQQVVRGDSAAYFCASSPPTDTQYFGPGTRLTVL.

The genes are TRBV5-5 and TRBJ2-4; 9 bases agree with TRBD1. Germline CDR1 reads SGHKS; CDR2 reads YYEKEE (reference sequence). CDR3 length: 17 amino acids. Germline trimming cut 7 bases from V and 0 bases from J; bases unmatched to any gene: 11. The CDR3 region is CASGQRDRDIAKNIQYF. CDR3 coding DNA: TGTGCCAGCGGCCAACGGGACAGGGACATAGCCAAAAACATTCAGTACTTC.

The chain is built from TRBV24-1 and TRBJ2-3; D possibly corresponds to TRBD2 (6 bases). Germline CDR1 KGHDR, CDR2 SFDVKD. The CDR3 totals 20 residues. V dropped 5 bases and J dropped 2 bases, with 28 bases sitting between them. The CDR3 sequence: CATSGALGASGGSPTDTQYF. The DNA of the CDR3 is TGTGCCACCAGTGGTGCCCTCGGGGCCTCAGGAGGGTCTCCCACAGATACGCAGTATTTT.

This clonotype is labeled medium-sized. CDR3 residues: CASRTGVQPQHF. Here the CDR3 DNA reads TGTGCCAGCAGAACGGGGGTTCAGCCCCAGCATTTT. V is TRBV6-5 and J is TRBJ1-5; a possible D gene is TRBD1 (5 bases). Trimming removed 6 bases from V and 6 bases from J, with 9 bases in between. The CDR3 sequence is 12 residues long. Germline lookup yields CDR1 MNHEY and CDR2 SVGAGI.